The 27 T cell receptor beta chains in this list originate from one sample, sequenced in a study of blood T cell repertoires in COVID-19. Method: immunoSEQ multiplex PCR; TCRdb's copy keeps in-frame clones and lacks some. This table has 200,000 to 250,000 clones, approximately 90% appearing once. The sequencing input was peripheral blood. These receptors were obtained from a young woman who had recovered from COVID-19.

The chain recombines TRBV20-1 with TRBJ2-7, with no clear D. V gave up 5 bases and J gave up 4 bases, with 3 bases separating them. CDR1 and CDR2 (germline): DFQATT, SNEGSKA (reference sequence). The CDR3 covers 9 residues. Here the CDR3 reads CSARYEQYF. CDR3 in DNA: TGCAGTGCTCGTTACGAGCAGTACTTC.

The chain links TRBV3-1 (or the pseudogene TRBV3-2) to TRBJ1-4, with D maybe TRBD1 (6 bases). The CDR3 has 13 amino acids. Per the germline V gene, CDR1 is LGHDT and CDR2 is YNNKEL (reference sequence). Trimming shortened V by 7 bases and J by 8 bases, and 14 bases separated the two germline ends. The CDR3 here is CASTPSGEEKLFF. The DNA of the CDR3 is TGTGCCAGCACCCCTTCAGGGGAAGAAAAACTGTTTTTT.

The V gene is TRBV24-1, the J gene TRBJ2-3, with 7 bases fitting TRBD2. V shed 12 bases, J shed 1 base, and the junction held 9 bases outside the gene matches. The CDR3 runs 14 residues. Germline V CDR1 and CDR2: KGHDR, SFDVKD. This CDR3 is CAPVGEGRTDTQYF. CDR3 DNA: TGTGCCCCTGTGGGGGAGGGCCGCACAGATACGCAGTATTTT.

The CDR3 protein is CASSIPGGPPLNTEAFF. CDR3 DNA sequence: TGTGCCAGCAGCATTCCAGGGGGCCCCCCGTTGAACACTGAAGCTTTCTTT. This rearrangement joins TRBV11-2 to TRBJ1-1; 8 nucleotides align to TRBD1. This CDR3 contains 17 residues. Germline assignment: CDR1 SGHAT and CDR2 FQNNGV. V lost 5 bases and J lost 0; bases outside the gene matches: 11.

The V and J genes are TRBV12-3 or TRBV12-4 and TRBJ2-7; tentative D call: TRBD1 (6 bases). The CDR3 is 11 residues long. V gave up 8 bases and J gave up 3 bases, with 8 bases separating them. CDR3 sequence (DNA): TGTGCCAGCCAGGGGAGCTACGAGCAGTACTTC. This gives the protein CASQGSYEQYF.

This clone was detected once. This rearrangement joins TRBV11-2 to TRBJ2-7; D ambiguous. Germline CDR1 reads SGHAT; CDR2 reads FQNNGV. This CDR3 is 14 amino acids long. V was trimmed by 0 bases and J by 5 bases, leaving 11 bases between them. The CDR3 DNA reads as TGTGCCAGCAGCTTAGATAGCTCGAGAGACGAGCAGTACTTC. This gives the protein CASSLDSSRDEQYF.

This clone was detected only a few times. This sequence joins TRBV6-5 and TRBJ2-2, with a possible D match to TRBD2 (5 bases). The CDR3 length is 15 residues. Trimming left V 5 bases short and J 4 bases short, with 14 bases between. Looked up from germline, CDR1 is MNHEY and CDR2 is SVGAGI. CDR3 in DNA: TGTGCCAGCAGTCGCCCGGGATTGGGCACCGGGGAGCTGTTTTTT. This translates into CASSRPGLGTGELFF.

The rearrangement uses TRBV3-1 (or the pseudogene TRBV3-2) and TRBJ2-1; 14 bases are shared with TRBD2. The J segment lost 7 bases and the V segment lost 3 bases, leaving 5 bases of the junction unmatched. Germline V gene sequence: CDR1 LGHDT, CDR2 YNNKEL (reference sequence). This CDR3 is built from 16 residues. CDR3 sequence reads: CASSQGTSGSRNEQFF. In DNA form, the CDR3 reads TGTGCCAGCAGCCAGGGGACTAGCGGGAGTAGGAATGAGCAGTTCTTC.

This sequence joins TRBV10-3 and TRBJ1-3; D gene uncertain. V gave up 10 bases and J gave up 0 bases, with 4 bases separating them. CDR3 size: 11 residues. Germline CDR1 ENHRY, CDR2 SYGVKD. This CDR3 is CASISGNTIYF. In DNA, the CDR3 is TGTGCCAGTATCTCTGGAAACACCATATATTTT.

This clone has just a few counts. This chain links TRBV15 with TRBJ2-6; the D gene is possibly TRBD2 (6 bases). This CDR3 region has 18 residues. Trimming removed 3 bases at V and 1 base at J, with 16 bases between. CDR1 and CDR2 (germline): LNHNV, YYDKDF (reference sequence). The CDR3 bases are TGTGCCACCAGCAGGGGCGGGACGGCGAGATCTGGGGCCAACGTCCTGACTTTC. Residues: CATSRGGTARSGANVLTF.

This sequence joins TRBV11-2 and TRBJ2-1, with TRBD2 identical over 7 bases. The ends lost 5 bases at V and 2 bases at J; junction bases unmatched: 12. From germline, CDR1 is SGHAT and CDR2 FQNNGV. The CDR3 spans 17 residues. The DNA for the CDR3 is TGTGCCAGCAGCCCCGCTCGGACTAGTTTTACCTACAATGAGCAGTTCTTC. Encoded protein: CASSPARTSFTYNEQFF.

The chain couples TRBV5-6 to TRBJ2-7; 9 bases map to TRBD1. Germline V lookup: CDR1 SGHDT, CDR2 YYEEEE. With 5 bases clipped from V and 6 bases from J, the junction kept 9 bases outside the gene matches. CDR3 length: 14 residues. For the CDR3, the DNA is TGTGCCAGCAGTTCCGGGACAGGGAACTTCGAGCAGTACTTC. Protein sequence: CASSSGTGNFEQYF.

The chain links TRBV4-1 to TRBJ1-3, with D tentatively TRBD1 (5 bases). The germline V gene has CDR1 MGHRA and CDR2 YSYEKL. CDR3 length: 17 amino acids. Between the trimmed V and J ends, which lost 2 bases and 1 base, there was a span of 15 bases. The CDR3 DNA follows: TGCGCCAGCAGCCAACCATTGGAGGGGTTTTCTGGAAACACCATATATTTT. It codes for CASSQPLEGFSGNTIYF.

V is TRBV6-5 and J is TRBJ2-1, with TRBD2 matching 8 bases. This CDR3 region has 15 residues. The V gene end was trimmed by 2 bases and the J gene end by 7 bases; junction bases not matched to a gene: 7. Germline assignment: CDR1 MNHEY and CDR2 SVGAGI. The CDR3 sequence is CASSYVSGLGNEQFF. The CDR3 region has the DNA TGTGCCAGCAGTTACGTGTCGGGACTAGGGAATGAGCAGTTCTTC.

This chain links TRBV13 with TRBJ2-7; 10 nucleotides align to TRBD1. The CDR3 length is 15 residues. V gave up 4 bases and J gave up 5 bases; unmatched junction bases: 8. From germline, CDR1 is PRHDT and CDR2 FYEKMQ (reference sequence). CDR3: CASSSDGTGVDEQYF. CDR3 DNA: TGTGCCAGCAGCTCCGACGGGACAGGGGTGGACGAGCAGTACTTC.

The J gene is TRBJ2-3, the V gene TRBV5-6, with a possible D match to TRBD1 (6 bases). This CDR3 spans 16 amino acids. Trimming took off 3 bases at V and 1 base at J, with 15 bases between the two ends. Germline loops: CDR1 SGHDT, CDR2 YYEEEE. The CDR3 DNA reads as TGTGCCAGCAGCTGGGGGTCTACAGGGCGCACAGATACGCAGTATTTT. Protein sequence: CASSWGSTGRTDTQYF. The variable domain in full, completed from reference TRBV5-6 and TRBJ2-3, reads DAGVTQSPTHLIKTRGQQVTLRCSPKSGHDTVSWYQQALGQGPQFIFQYYEEEERQRGNFPDRFSGHQFPNYSSELNVNALLLGDSALYLCASSWGSTGRTDTQYFGPGTRLTVL.

The chain joins TRBV7-3 to TRBJ1-2, with 11 bases matching TRBD1. The V gene end was trimmed by 5 bases and the J gene end by 5 bases; junction bases not matched to a gene: 7. The V gene's germline CDR1 is SGHTA and CDR2 FQGTGA. The CDR3 is made up of 15 amino acids. The CDR3 here is CASSLYGTGGYGYTF. CDR3 DNA: TGTGCCAGCAGCCTGTACGGGACAGGGGGATATGGCTACACCTTC.

The chain is built from TRBV4-3 and TRBJ2-2; 10 nucleotides match TRBD2. J lost 1 base, V lost 3 bases, and 5 bases had no gene match. Germline CDR1 LGHNA, CDR2 YSLEER. The CDR3 runs 17 residues. As DNA, the CDR3 is TGCGCCAGCAGCCACCCGGTAGCGGGAGGGAACACCGGGGAGCTGTTTTTT. Protein: CASSHPVAGGNTGELFF.

The rearrangement links TRBV19 to TRBJ2-1, with TRBD1 identical over 8 bases. CDR1 LNHDA and CDR2 SQIVND come from the germline V gene (reference sequence). This CDR3 is built from 15 residues. V dropped 5 bases and J dropped 5; count of bases not matched to a gene: 8. Here the CDR3 DNA reads TGTGCCAGTAGTCGAACAGGGGGGATTAACAATGAGCAGTTCTTC. It encodes CASSRTGGINNEQFF.

The chain carries TRBV19 and TRBJ1-2; a possible D gene is TRBD1 (5 bases). Germline V gene lookup returns CDR1 LNHDA and CDR2 SQIVND (reference sequence). The V end lost 7 bases, the J end lost 4 bases, and 22 bases lay between the germline ends. The CDR3 consists of 16 residues. CDR3 sequence: CASTPLVDSPLYGYTF. In DNA, the CDR3 is TGTGCCAGTACCCCCCTTGTCGACAGCCCTCTCTATGGCTACACCTTC.

This clone occurred once. The J gene is TRBJ2-1, the V gene TRBV7-6; D possibly corresponds to TRBD2 (6 bases). This CDR3 contains 15 residues. CDR1 is SGHVS and CDR2 is FNYEAQ in the germline V gene. Between the trimmed V and J ends, which lost 5 bases and 1 base, there was a span of 12 bases. The CDR3 loop reads CASSLSGYSYNEQFF. CDR3 coding DNA: TGTGCCAGCAGCCTCAGCGGGTATTCCTACAATGAGCAGTTCTTC.

This clone was detected once. The gene calls are TRBV9 and TRBJ1-2; D not certain. The length of the CDR3 is 15 residues. With 0 bases removed from V and 8 bases from J, the gap between germline ends came to 17 bases. Germline CDR1 reads SGDLS; CDR2 reads YYNGEE. CDR3 region: CASSVGGGNSFGYTF. For the CDR3, the DNA is TGTGCCAGCAGCGTAGGGGGAGGGAATTCGTTCGGCTACACCTTC.

This sequence joins TRBV5-4 and TRBJ2-2; 10 nucleotides align to TRBD2. The CDR3 spans 16 residues. The V gene end was trimmed by 0 bases and the J gene end by 5 bases; junction bases not matched to a gene: 4. Germline-derived CDR1 and CDR2 are SGHNT and YYREEE (reference sequence). The CDR3 nucleotides are TGTGCCAGCAGCTTGGCTAGCGGGAGTGATACCGGGGAGCTGTTTTTT. Its protein product is CASSLASGSDTGELFF.

This chain's CDR3 is CASSPYEGLAGVWDEQFF. CDR3 DNA sequence: TGTGCCAGCAGCCCGTATGAGGGACTAGCGGGAGTCTGGGATGAGCAGTTCTTC. The V gene is TRBV7-9, the J gene TRBJ2-1, with 14 bases identical to TRBD2. The CDR3 is 18 amino acids. Per germline, CDR1 SEHNR and CDR2 FQNEAQ (reference sequence). The V gene end was trimmed by 5 bases and the J gene end by 8 bases; junction bases not matched to a gene: 14.

This clone was seen more than once but under ten times. The chain recombines TRBV6-1 with TRBJ2-3; 7 nucleotides agree with TRBD1. Germline trimming cut 3 bases from V and 5 bases from J; bases unmatched to any gene: 14. The CDR3 length is 17 residues. Per the germline V gene, CDR1 is MNHNS and CDR2 is SASEGT. CDR3 in DNA: TGTGCCAGCAGTGAGAGGTTTCGACAGGGCGGTGAAGATACGCAGTATTTT. Protein: CASSERFRQGGEDTQYF.

This rearrangement joins TRBV7-3 to TRBJ2-2, with a tentative D call TRBD1 (6 bases). From germline, CDR1 is SGHTA and CDR2 FQGTGA. This CDR3 region has 15 residues. V lost 5 bases and J 0 bases, leaving 10 bases between the germline ends. The CDR3 coding sequence is TGTGCCAGCAGCCCCTGGACAGCGAACACCGGGGAGCTGTTTTTT. It yields the protein CASSPWTANTGELFF.

The chain's CDR3 is CASSLEFGRGSFRDTQYF. The CDR3 DNA sequence: TGCGCCAGCAGCTTGGAGTTCGGGAGGGGTTCCTTTAGAGATACGCAGTATTTT. This rearrangement joins TRBV5-1 to TRBJ2-3; 8 bases map to TRBD2. V was clipped by 0 bases and J by 5 bases; unmatched bases: 14. CDR1 SGHRS and CDR2 YFSETQ come from the germline V gene. CDR3 length: 18 amino acids.